This T cell receptor (beta chain) emerged from a study of blood T cell repertoires in COVID-19. Participants, roughly 18 to 90 years old, spanned 25 or so US areas. CDR3 length: 14 amino acids. Germline CDR1 SGHRS, CDR2 YFSETQ. Trimming took 0 bases from V and 2 from J; bases not matched to a gene: 0. In the authors' workflow: Amplification from reference gene primers served as the basis for estimated nucleated cell counts. Generated by immunoSEQ multiplex PCR, the TCRdb table keeps only in-frame clones and is missing some. V and J calls and clone size follow that table, whereas D and trimming were derived from the DNA. The sample lists 180,000 or so clones; more than 75% were seen once. Comment on this clone: Other DNA sequences in the sample encode the same CDR3.

The V and J genes are TRBV5-1 and TRBJ1-2, with 8 nucleotides matching TRBD1. The receptor's source is a man in his forties or fifties with acute COVID-19. Sequenced: PBMCs or T cells enriched from blood (not recorded which). The CDR3 DNA follows: TGCGCCAGCAGCTTGGACAGGGGGAACTATGGCTACACCTTC. This translates into CASSLDRGNYGYTF.